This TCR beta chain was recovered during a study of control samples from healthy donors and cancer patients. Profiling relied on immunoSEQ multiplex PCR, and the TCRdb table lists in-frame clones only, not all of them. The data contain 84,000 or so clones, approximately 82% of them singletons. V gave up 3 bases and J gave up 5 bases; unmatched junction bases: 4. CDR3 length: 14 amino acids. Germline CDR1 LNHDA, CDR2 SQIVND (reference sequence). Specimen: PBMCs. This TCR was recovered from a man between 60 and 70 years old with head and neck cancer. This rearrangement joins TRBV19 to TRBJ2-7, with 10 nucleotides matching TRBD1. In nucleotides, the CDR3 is TGTGCCAGTAGTATGGTGGGGACAGGGGACGAGCAGTACTTC. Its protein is CASSMVGTGDEQYF.